A selection of T cell receptor beta chains follows, all from one sample in a study of identical twins. TCRdb itself ran the 5' RACE reads through MiXCR, one entry per CDR3 protein. Of roughly 540,000 distinct CDR3 sequences in the sample, about 20% were seen once. The data also belong to a second study, concerning T cells expressing NK-cell markers.

Sequenced sample: CD4+ T cells sorted from blood. Receptors were obtained from a woman aged 18-30 years in good health. CDR3s include the opening cysteine and the closing phenylalanine or tryptophan. A D gene is named only where the DNA matches it firmly. The size field is filled for only some rows; it gives once, few, many or a size class.

TRBJ2-2	.	TRBV20-1	few	TGCAGTGCTAACCGGGACACAAACACCGGGGAGCTGTTTTTT	CSANRDTNTGELFF
TRBJ2-7	.	TRBV5-6	.	TGTGCCAGCAGCGTCTGGCAGGGACAATCCTACGAGCAGTACTTC	CASSVWQGQSYEQYF
TRBJ2-5	.	TRBV5-1	many	TGCGCCAGCAGCTTGAACGGCGGCGAAGAGACCCAGTACTTC	CASSLNGGEETQYF
TRBJ1-2	.	TRBV20-1	.	TGCAGTGCTAGAGATAATTTTGGCAACGGCTACACCTTC	CSARDNFGNGYTF
TRBJ1-3	TRBD1	TRBV11-3	.	TGTGCCAGCGCGACAACAGGGGCTGGAAACACCATATATTTT	CASATTGAGNTIYF
TRBJ2-7	.	TRBV7-2	.	TGTGCCAGCAGCTTAGTCAGGGAGGACGAGCAGTACTTC	CASSLVREDEQYF
TRBJ2-3	.	TRBV20-1	.	TGCAGTGTGAGAGGAGGGTTTGGTGATACGCAGTATTTT	CSVRGGFGDTQYF
TRBJ2-5	.	TRBV20-1	.	TGCAGTGCTCGGACTAACCTTAGGGAGACCCAGTACTTC	CSARTNLRETQYF
TRBJ2-1	.	TRBV12-3/TRBV12-4	.	TGTGCCTCAGCCGCCTGGGGGAGCTCCTACAATGAGCAGTTCTTC	CASAAWGSSYNEQFF
TRBJ2-1	TRBD2	TRBV29-1	few	TGCAGCGGATCCGGGACTAGCGGGAGTGAATATGAGCAGTTCTTC	CSGSGTSGSEYEQFF
TRBJ2-7	TRBD1	TRBV7-2	few	TGTGCCAGCAGCTTAAGGGAGACAGGGGGGTACGAGCAGTACTTC	CASSLRETGGYEQYF
TRBJ2-5	.	TRBV29-1	.	TGCAGCGTTACTAGGGGCGAAGAGACCCAGTACTTC	CSVTRGEETQYF
TRBJ1-2	.	TRBV11-2	few	TGTGCCAGCAGCTTATGGGCCGGACAGCCAGGGCATGGCTACACCTTC	CASSLWAGQPGHGYTF
TRBJ2-7	.	TRBV3-1	.	TGTGCCAGCAGCCAAGGAGTAGGGGGGACCTACGAGCAGTACTTC	CASSQGVGGTYEQYF
TRBJ2-7	TRBD2	TRBV6-1	.	TGTGCCAGCAGTGAGACCGGGACTAGCTTTTACGAGCAGTACTTC	CASSETGTSFYEQYF